The clone carrying this T cell receptor (beta chain) was counted once. The entry originates in a study of shared clonotypes between healthy human individuals. This table comes from immunoSEQ multiplex PCR, and its TCRdb copy is limited to in-frame clones, with some not included. Of about 490,000 clones in the sample, around 80% were seen once. The sequence was obtained from a woman between 40 and 50 years old in good health. Some clones in this sample may be carry-over from other donors' samples. The sequenced sample consisted of PBMCs.

The CDR3 bases are TGTGCCAGCAGCCAGACCAACGGCGGACGGCAGGGAGAGCAGTACTTC. Translation gives CASSQTNGGRQGEQYF. The chain has TRBV11-2 and TRBJ2-7; weak D call: TRBD1 (5 bases). This CDR3 region has 16 residues. Trimming stripped 5 bases from V and 7 bases from J, with 24 bases between. In germline, CDR1 is SGHAT, CDR2 FQNNGV. The full variable domain, with the rest looked up from reference TRBV11-2 and TRBJ2-7, is EAGVAQSPRYKIIEKRQSVAFWCNPISGHATLYWYQQILGQGPKLLIQFQNNGVVDDSQLPKDRFSAERLKGVDSTLKIQPAKLEDSAVYLCASSQTNGGRQGEQYFGPGTRLTVT.